The rows below give T cell receptor beta chains drawn from one sample of a study of shared clonotypes between healthy human individuals. Sequencing used immunoSEQ multiplex PCR; TCRdb keeps in-frame clones, though not all of them. The sample yields some 980,000 clones, more than 75% seen once. Sequenced material: memory CD4+ T cells sorted from blood. The receptors were gathered from a man between 18 and 35 years old in good health. The CDR3 runs from the conserved cysteine through the conserved F or W. D genes are given only for firm matches. Some rows have no size entry. The others give once, few or many, or a class for an expanded clone.

TRBD1	-	TRBV2	TRBJ2-5	TGTGCCAGCAGTGTCCAGACAGGGGGCGCCGGTGAGACCCAGTACTTC	CASSVQTGGAGETQYF
TRBD2	-	TRBV9	TRBJ2-1	TGTGCCAGCGCAACACTAGCGGGGGGGCGTGATGAGCAGTTCTTC	CASATLAGGRDEQFF
TRBD2	-	TRBV7-6	TRBJ2-1	TGTGCCAGCAGCGAAACACTAGCGGGGGGTTTGGTCGGTCATGTAAATGAGCAGTTCTTC	CASSETLAGGLVGHVNEQFF
-	-	TRBV28	TRBJ2-7	TGTGCCAGCAGTTTACAGGGGACGCCGGATTACGAGCAGTACTTC	CASSLQGTPDYEQYF
-	-	TRBV6-6	TRBJ1-1	TGTGCCAGCAGTTACTCGAAGCCGGGGGGCAGGACTGAAGCTTTCTTT	CASSYSKPGGRTEAFF
TRBD1	-	TRBV9	TRBJ1-4	TGTGCCAGCAGCGCAGAGGGACAGGGGAGGAAAAAACTGTTTTTT	CASSAEGQGRKKLFF
-	-	TRBV9	TRBJ1-2	TGTGCCAGCAGCGTAGAGGGTCATGGTACAAATGGCTACACCTTC	CASSVEGHGTNGYTF
-	-	TRBV6-6	TRBJ2-7	TGTGCCAGCAGTTACACGGTTGGCGAGCAGTACTTC	CASSYTVGEQYF
-	-	TRBV29-1	TRBJ1-1	TGCAGCGCTACGGGGGCCTCTGAAGCTTTCTTT	CSATGASEAFF
-	-	TRBV10-3	TRBJ1-4	TGTGCCATCAGGGGCTCACAGAGGGAAAAACTGTTTTTT	CAIRGSQREKLFF
-	-	TRBV18	TRBJ2-7	TGTGCCAGCTCCCCCCCTGGAGGGGGGCCCGAGCAGTACTTC	CASSPPGGGPEQYF
TRBD1	-	TRBV28	TRBJ1-4	TGTGCCAGCAGTGCGACAGGGGGCGCGGAAAAACTGTTTTTT	CASSATGGAEKLFF
-	-	TRBV6-1	TRBJ1-1	TGTGCCAGCAGTGCCCGAGACGCGGCTACTGAAGCTTTCTTT	CASSARDAATEAFF
-	-	TRBV7-2	TRBJ2-3	TGTGCCAGCAGCTTCGCCGGCCGGGTGCGCACAGATACGCAGTATTTT	CASSFAGRVRTDTQYF
TRBD2	-	TRBV25-1	TRBJ2-5	TGTGCCAGCAGTGACCCGGGACTAGCGGAACAAGAGACCCAGTACTTC	CASSDPGLAEQETQYF
-	-	TRBV6-5	TRBJ1-2	TGTGCCAGCAGTAGTACGGTTAACTATGGCTACACCTTC	CASSSTVNYGYTF
-	-	TRBV30	TRBJ1-4	TGTGCCTGGACTCGGTCAACTAGTGAAAAACTGTTTTTT	CAWTRSTSEKLFF
-	-	TRBV4-3	TRBJ1-1	TGCGCCAGCAGCCAAGTAGGCACTGAAGCTTTCTTT	CASSQVGTEAFF
-	-	TRBV12-1	TRBJ2-3	TGTGCCAGCAGCTCCCCCCCAAGAGATCCGGGACAGGGGGCGCAAAGGGGGCCAGATACGCAGTATTTT	CASSSPPRDPGQGAQRGPDTQYF
-	-	TRBV5-1	TRBJ2-2	TGCGCCAGCAGCGCAGCAACTTGGAACACCGGGGAGCTGTTTTTT	CASSAATWNTGELFF
-	-	TRBV4-1	TRBJ2-7	TGCGCCAGCAGCCAAGAGCGGGGAGCCTACGAGCAGTACTTC	CASSQERGAYEQYF
TRBD1	-	TRBV4-1	TRBJ2-1	TGCGCCAGCAGCCAAGATGGGGGACAGACTAACAATGAGCAGTTCTTC	CASSQDGGQTNNEQFF
-	-	TRBV9	TRBJ1-3	TGTGCCAGCAGCGTAGATCCGGGGACCTCTGGAAACACCATATATTTT	CASSVDPGTSGNTIYF
-	-	TRBV5-1	TRBJ2-3	TGCGCCAGCAAACATAGCGGTTTAATCACAGATACGCAGTATTTT	CASKHSGLITDTQYF
-	-	TRBV6-5	TRBJ1-2	TGTGCCAGCAGTCCCAGGGCCTATGGCTACACCTTC	CASSPRAYGYTF
TRBD2	-	TRBV5-1	TRBJ2-7	TGCGCCAGCAGCGAAACGGGACTAGCGGAGGCCGAGCAGTACTTC	CASSETGLAEAEQYF
-	-	TRBV28	TRBJ1-2	TGTGCCAGCAGTCTCAGTGGTCTTTACTATGGCTACACCTTC	CASSLSGLYYGYTF
-	-	TRBV7-9	TRBJ1-4	TGTGCCAGCAGCTTAAGGGGGGGATTTGACGAAAAACTGTTTTTT	CASSLRGGFDEKLFF
TRBD2	-	TRBV27	TRBJ2-7	TGTGCCAGTGGGACTAGTAGCTACGAGCAGTACTTC	CASGTSSYEQYF
-	-	TRBV19	TRBJ1-5	TGTGCCAGCGAGACGGGTTATAGCAATCAGCCCCAGCATTTT	CASETGYSNQPQHF
TRBD1	-	TRBV6-5	TRBJ1-5	TGTGCCAGCAGCCAGGGGGGGAGCAATCAGCCCCAGCATTTT	CASSQGGSNQPQHF
-	-	TRBV7-9	TRBJ2-1	TGTGCCAGCAGCCCCCGGGACCCCTACAATGAGCAGTTCTTC	CASSPRDPYNEQFF
TRBD1	many	TRBV5-1	TRBJ1-1	TGCGCCAGCAGCTTCTTGTTGGGGACAGGGGGTGGTGAAGCTTTCTTT	CASSFLLGTGGGEAFF
-	-	TRBV18	TRBJ2-2	TGTGCCAGCTTGGAGGGCGTCGTCACCGGGGAGCTGTTTTTT	CASLEGVVTGELFF
TRBD1	-	TRBV6-6	TRBJ2-5	TGTGCCAGCAGTTTGGGACAGTGGGGGGAGACCCAGTACTTC	CASSLGQWGETQYF
-	-	TRBV9	TRBJ1-2	TGTGCCAGCAGCGTAGGGGGAGGGGGGCTCCCCTATGGCTACACCTTC	CASSVGGGGLPYGYTF
TRBD1	-	TRBV7-2	TRBJ1-1	TGTGCCAGCAGCCTACAGGGGCCGAACACTGAAGCTTTCTTT	CASSLQGPNTEAFF
-	-	TRBV30	TRBJ1-5	TGTGCCTGGAGTGGGACGAATTCCAATCAGCCCCAGCATTTT	CAWSGTNSNQPQHF
-	-	TRBV5-1	TRBJ2-3	TGCGCCAGCAGGAAGGTAGGCACAGATACGCAGTATTTT	CASRKVGTDTQYF
TRBD1	-	TRBV19	TRBJ2-4	TGTGCCAGTAGTACACGACAGGGGGGGATAAACATTCAGTACTTC	CASSTRQGGINIQYF
-	-	TRBV2	TRBJ2-3	TGTGCCAGCAAGCTCAGCGGCGGGGCGACCTTTGATACGCAGTATTTT	CASKLSGGATFDTQYF
-	-	TRBV7-9	TRBJ2-6	TGTGCCAGCAGCCCAAGATCTAGGATCAACTCTGGGGCCAACGTCCTGACTTTC	CASSPRSRINSGANVLTF
-	-	TRBV2	TRBJ1-1	TGTGCCAGCAGTGAATATGCTGAAGCTTTCTTT	CASSEYAEAFF
-	-	TRBV9	TRBJ1-2	TGTGCCAGCAGCGCCGGGGGTATGGGGTATGGCTACACCTTC	CASSAGGMGYGYTF
-	-	TRBV7-2	TRBJ2-2	TGTGCCAGCAGCTTAGGAGTCGGGAGTACCGGGGAGCTGTTTTTT	CASSLGVGSTGELFF